This is a list of T cell receptor beta chains from one sample in a study of CD8 T cells in Susac syndrome. TCRdb reprocessed the immunoSEQ multiplex PCR reads with MiXCR, giving one entry per CDR3 protein. This table has around 280,000 distinct CDR3 sequences, about 85% appearing once. Source material: CD8+ T cells from PBMCs. The receptors were sampled from a human donor with multiple sclerosis. Both conserved end residues are part of each CDR3. A D gene is named only where the DNA matches it firmly. Clone size is given for some rows only: seen once, a few or many times, or a class if the clone is expanded.

d_gene: TRBD2
j_gene: TRBJ2-3
v_gene: TRBV27
abundance: .
CDR3nt: TGTGCCAGCAGCCCTCCACTAGCGGGATGGGATACGCAGTATTTT
CDR3aa: CASSPPLAGWDTQYF

d_gene: .
j_gene: TRBJ2-5
v_gene: TRBV13
abundance: .
CDR3nt: TGTGCCAGCAGCTCAACAGGGTCACAAGAGACCCAGTACTTC
CDR3aa: CASSSTGSQETQYF

d_gene: TRBD1
j_gene: TRBJ2-7
v_gene: TRBV9
abundance: once
CDR3nt: TGTGCCAGCAGCGCGACCGGGACAGGGCCCGACGAGCAGTACTTC
CDR3aa: CASSATGTGPDEQYF

d_gene: .
j_gene: TRBJ2-6
v_gene: TRBV28
abundance: .
CDR3nt: TGTGCCAGCAGTCCCGGGCTCCGAACAGGGGCCAACGTCCTGACTTTC
CDR3aa: CASSPGLRTGANVLTF

d_gene: .
j_gene: TRBJ2-7
v_gene: TRBV3-1
abundance: .
CDR3nt: TGTGCCAGCAGCCAAGAAGGCGGGATCTACGAGCAGTACTTC
CDR3aa: CASSQEGGIYEQYF

d_gene: .
j_gene: TRBJ2-1
v_gene: TRBV30
abundance: .
CDR3nt: TGTGCCTGGAGCGGGACGAGCTCCTACAATGAGCAGTTCTTC
CDR3aa: CAWSGTSSYNEQFF

d_gene: TRBD2
j_gene: TRBJ2-7
v_gene: TRBV4-2
abundance: .
CDR3nt: TGTGCCAGCAGCCAAGGACTAGCGGGAAATTACGAGCAGTACTTC
CDR3aa: CASSQGLAGNYEQYF

d_gene: .
j_gene: TRBJ1-2
v_gene: TRBV29-1
abundance: .
CDR3nt: TGCAGCGCAGAGGGGGGGTATGGCTACACCTTC
CDR3aa: CSAEGGYGYTF

d_gene: .
j_gene: TRBJ2-7
v_gene: TRBV9
abundance: .
CDR3nt: TGTGCCGGCAGCGGTCAAACCTACGAGCAGTACTTC
CDR3aa: CAGSGQTYEQYF

d_gene: .
j_gene: TRBJ2-7
v_gene: TRBV6-1
abundance: once
CDR3nt: TGTGCCAGCAGTGAAGCGTTCTTCTTGGGGGCCGACGAGCAGTACTTC
CDR3aa: CASSEAFFLGADEQYF

d_gene: TRBD1
j_gene: TRBJ2-3
v_gene: TRBV28
abundance: .
CDR3nt: TGTGCCAGCAGTTTATATCGAGGGGGCTCCACAGATACGCAGTATTTT
CDR3aa: CASSLYRGGSTDTQYF

d_gene: .
j_gene: TRBJ1-3
v_gene: TRBV10-3
abundance: .
CDR3nt: TGTGCCATCGCGCCCGACAGTTATCGGGGAAACACCATATATTTT
CDR3aa: CAIAPDSYRGNTIYF

d_gene: .
j_gene: TRBJ1-4
v_gene: TRBV6-5
abundance: .
CDR3nt: TGTGCCAGCAGTTCAGAAAGGGGGGGGGCAACTAATGAAAAACTGTTTTTT
CDR3aa: CASSSERGGATNEKLFF

d_gene: TRBD1
j_gene: TRBJ2-7
v_gene: TRBV4-1
abundance: many
CDR3nt: TGTGCCAGCAGTCCCGGACAGGGGGCCTACGAGCAGTACTTC
CDR3aa: CASSPGQGAYEQYF

d_gene: .
j_gene: TRBJ1-5
v_gene: TRBV6-2/TRBV6-3
abundance: .
CDR3nt: TGTGCCAGCACCATGACAAATAGCAATCAGCCCCAGCATTTT
CDR3aa: CASTMTNSNQPQHF

d_gene: .
j_gene: TRBJ1-2
v_gene: TRBV20-1
abundance: .
CDR3nt: TGCAGTGCTAGAGATATGGGGGAAAGAGGCTACACCTTC
CDR3aa: CSARDMGERGYTF

d_gene: .
j_gene: TRBJ2-7
v_gene: TRBV18
abundance: once
CDR3nt: TGTGCCAGCTCACCCCAAATAAGGACATTTCACGAGCAGTACTTC
CDR3aa: CASSPQIRTFHEQYF

d_gene: .
j_gene: TRBJ1-5
v_gene: TRBV28
abundance: .
CDR3nt: TGTGCCAGCAGTTGGCAGGTTAGCAATCAGCCCCAGCATTTT
CDR3aa: CASSWQVSNQPQHF

d_gene: .
j_gene: TRBJ2-1
v_gene: TRBV3-1
abundance: .
CDR3nt: TGTGCCAGCAGCCAAGGCTTAGCCCGGAAGAGCTCCTACAATGAGCAGTTCTTC
CDR3aa: CASSQGLARKSSYNEQFF

d_gene: .
j_gene: TRBJ2-1
v_gene: TRBV11-2
abundance: .
CDR3nt: TGTGCCAGCAGCTCGAACAGAAATGAGCAGTTCTTC
CDR3aa: CASSSNRNEQFF

d_gene: .
j_gene: TRBJ1-1
v_gene: TRBV11-2
abundance: .
CDR3nt: TGTGCCAGCAGACCCAAGGGAGCCACTGAAGCTTTCTTT
CDR3aa: CASRPKGATEAFF

d_gene: .
j_gene: TRBJ2-5
v_gene: TRBV9
abundance: .
CDR3nt: TGTGCCAGCAGCGTAGGAGGAAGAACTACCCAAGAGACCCAGTACTTC
CDR3aa: CASSVGGRTTQETQYF

d_gene: .
j_gene: TRBJ2-1
v_gene: TRBV6-1
abundance: .
CDR3nt: TGTGCCAGCAGTTCCACCGTTAATGAGCAGTTCTTC
CDR3aa: CASSSTVNEQFF